Described below is a single T cell receptor beta chain sequence and its context. Its antigen target is currently unknown. The sample holds no much larger clone one base away, and base qualities are not on file. Because repertoires were sampled repeatedly during chemoradiotherapy, clonal expansion in the tumor microenvironment could be followed. This entry belongs to a study of chemoradiotherapy in HPV16-positive cancers (dated 2022 in TCRdb). General notes on the study: Using functional T-cell assays on cells from a couple of HPV16-positive patients, the researchers defined candidate HPV-specific T-cell clones and common TCR motifs. Next, the candidate HPV-specific TCRs and motifs were followed in TCR repertoires from approximately 82 patients with HPV-related cancers. The study asked whether T-cell immunity against the HPV oncoproteins E6 and E7 changes during chemoradiotherapy and whether it affects survival. The investigation overall reported the following: Expansion of candidate HPV-specific clones and E7-related TCR motifs was observed in the tumor microenvironment during treatment, whereas no such expansion was observed for non-HPV-specific T cells. In HPV16-positive patients, expansion of HPV-responsive T cells during chemoradiotherapy was found to be associated with improved recurrence-free survival. Only a couple of HPV16-positive patients were used to derive the functional definition of HPV-specific T cells, and the survival association was reported for HPV16-positive patients.

The library relied on the immunoSEQ multiplex PCR assay. TCRdb's version of the immuneACCESS table is confined to in-frame rearrangements and falls short of the full clone set. An unresolved V gene accounts for under half of the shortfall where checked; the remainder is of unknown origin. The sample table holds over 6,000 clones, of which about 80% were seen once. The biggest ten clones account for approximately 3.1% of the sample. Specimen: blood, collected from a patient who underwent chemoradiotherapy. The sequence was collected from a human donor with HPV-associated anogenital cancer.

The CDR3 sequence is CSVGPGANQPQHF. Here is the DNA: TGCAGCGTTGGGCCTGGGGCCAATCAGCCCCAGCATTTT. The chain couples TRBV29-1 to TRBJ1-5; a tentative D match to TRBD1 spans 5 bases. The CDR3 starts with the cysteine, ends with the phenylalanine, and has 13 residues. The kept DNA is CDR3 alone, 39 bases in frame from the first base. The germline V gene yields SQVTM for CDR1 and ANQGSEA for CDR2. The germline ends are 10 bases apart after V is trimmed by 4 bases and J by 3 bases.